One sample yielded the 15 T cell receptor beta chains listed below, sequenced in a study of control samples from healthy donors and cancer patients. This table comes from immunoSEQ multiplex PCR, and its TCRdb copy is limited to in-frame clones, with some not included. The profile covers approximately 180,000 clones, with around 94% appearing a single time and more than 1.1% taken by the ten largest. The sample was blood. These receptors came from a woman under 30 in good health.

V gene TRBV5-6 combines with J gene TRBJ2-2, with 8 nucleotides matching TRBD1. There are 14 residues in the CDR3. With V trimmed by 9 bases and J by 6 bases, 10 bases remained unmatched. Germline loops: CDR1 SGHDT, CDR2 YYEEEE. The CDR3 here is CANRRQGASGELFF. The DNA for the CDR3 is TGTGCCAACAGGAGGCAGGGGGCCTCCGGGGAGCTGTTTTTT.

DNA for the CDR3: TGTGCCAGCAGTGAAGCGCTTCGGGCCGAGAATTCACCCCTCCACTTT. Translating gives CASSEALRAENSPLHF. The rearrangement joins TRBV6-1 to TRBJ1-6; D is undetermined. This CDR3 contains 16 residues. Germline values: CDR1 MNHNS, CDR2 SASEGT. Trimming pared 0 bases from V and 7 bases from J, leaving 13 bases between.

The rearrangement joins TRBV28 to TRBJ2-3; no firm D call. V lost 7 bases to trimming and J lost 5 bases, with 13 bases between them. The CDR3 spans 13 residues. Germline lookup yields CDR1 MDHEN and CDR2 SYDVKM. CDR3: CASTGVVRDTQYF. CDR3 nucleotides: TGTGCCAGCACTGGGGTAGTGAGAGATACGCAGTATTTT.

The CDR3 here is CASSEGQPQHF. In nucleotides, the CDR3 is TGTGCCAGTTCAGAAGGTCAGCCCCAGCATTTT. V is TRBV19 and J is TRBJ1-5; D unresolved. Germline CDR1 LNHDA, CDR2 SQIVND (reference sequence). The length of the CDR3 is 11 residues. Trimming shortened V by 8 bases and J by 6 bases, and 8 bases separated the two germline ends. The complete variable domain, with remaining parts taken from reference TRBV19 and TRBJ1-5, reads DGGITQSPKYLFRKEGQNVTLSCEQNLNHDAMYWYRQDPGQGLRLIYYSQIVNDFQKGDIAEGYSVSREKKESFPLTVTSAQKNPTAFYLCASSEGQPQHFGDGTRLSIL.

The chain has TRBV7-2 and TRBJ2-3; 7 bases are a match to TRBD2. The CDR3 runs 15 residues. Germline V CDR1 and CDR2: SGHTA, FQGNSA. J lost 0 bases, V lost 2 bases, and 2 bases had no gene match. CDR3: CASSLSGTSTDTQYF. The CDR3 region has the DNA TGTGCCAGCAGCTTAAGCGGGACTAGCACAGATACGCAGTATTTT.

CDR3 sequence reads: CASSPPQLETQYF. The CDR3 DNA sequence: TGTGCCAGCTCACCACCTCAGTTAGAGACCCAGTACTTC. J is TRBJ2-5 and V is TRBV18; no reliable D call. CDR3 length: 13 amino acids. CDR1 is KGHSH, CDR2 LQKENI, per germline. Trimming removed 0 bases from V and 4 bases from J, with 6 bases in between.

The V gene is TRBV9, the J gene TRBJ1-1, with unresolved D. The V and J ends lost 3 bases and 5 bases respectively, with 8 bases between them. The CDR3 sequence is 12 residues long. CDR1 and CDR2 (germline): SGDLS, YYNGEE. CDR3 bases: TGTGCCAGCAGCGCTTGGCCGACTGAAGCTTTCTTT. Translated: CASSAWPTEAFF.

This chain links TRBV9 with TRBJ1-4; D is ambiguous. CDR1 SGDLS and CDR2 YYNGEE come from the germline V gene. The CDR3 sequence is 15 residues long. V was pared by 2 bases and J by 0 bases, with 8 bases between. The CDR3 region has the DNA TGTGCCAGCAGCGTTCGCGATGCAACTAATGAAAAACTGTTTTTT. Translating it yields CASSVRDATNEKLFF.

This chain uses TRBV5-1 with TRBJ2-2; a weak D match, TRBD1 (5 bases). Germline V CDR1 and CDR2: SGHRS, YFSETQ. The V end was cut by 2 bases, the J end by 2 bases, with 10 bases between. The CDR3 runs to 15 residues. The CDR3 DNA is TGCGCCAGCAGCTTCTTTGACAGCAACACCGGGGAGCTGTTTTTT. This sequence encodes CASSFFDSNTGELFF.

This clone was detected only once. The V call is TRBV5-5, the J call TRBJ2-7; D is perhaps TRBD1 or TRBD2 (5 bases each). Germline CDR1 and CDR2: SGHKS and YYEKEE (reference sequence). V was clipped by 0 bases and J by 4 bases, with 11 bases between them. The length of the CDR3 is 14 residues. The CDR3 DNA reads TGTGCCAGCAGCTTGGGAGGGGCCCCTTACGAGCAGTACTTC. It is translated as CASSLGGAPYEQYF.

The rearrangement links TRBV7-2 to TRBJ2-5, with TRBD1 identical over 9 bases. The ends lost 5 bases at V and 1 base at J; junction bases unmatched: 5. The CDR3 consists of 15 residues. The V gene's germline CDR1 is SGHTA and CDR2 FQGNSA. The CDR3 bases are TGTGCCAGCAGCCGGGGACAGGGAACCCAAGAGACCCAGTACTTC. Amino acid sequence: CASSRGQGTQETQYF.

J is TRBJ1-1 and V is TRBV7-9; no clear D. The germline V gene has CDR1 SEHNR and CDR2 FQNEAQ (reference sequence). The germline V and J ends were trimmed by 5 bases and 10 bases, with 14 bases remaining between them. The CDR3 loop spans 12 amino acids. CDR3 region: CASSPPMLGAFF. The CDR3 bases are TGTGCCAGCAGCCCCCCGATGTTAGGAGCTTTCTTT.

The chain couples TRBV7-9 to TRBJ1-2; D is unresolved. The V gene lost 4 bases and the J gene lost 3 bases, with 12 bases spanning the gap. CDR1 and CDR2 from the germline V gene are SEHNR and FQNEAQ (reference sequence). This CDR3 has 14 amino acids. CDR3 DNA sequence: TGTGCCAGCAGCTCAGATGGGGTTTACTATGGCTACACCTTC. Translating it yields CASSSDGVYYGYTF.

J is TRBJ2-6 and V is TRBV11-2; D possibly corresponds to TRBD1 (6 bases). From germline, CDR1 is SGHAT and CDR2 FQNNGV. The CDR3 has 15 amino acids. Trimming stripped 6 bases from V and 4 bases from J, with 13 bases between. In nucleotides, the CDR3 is TGTGCCAGCAGTCCCGGGACACCGGGGGCCAACGTCCTGACTTTC. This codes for CASSPGTPGANVLTF.

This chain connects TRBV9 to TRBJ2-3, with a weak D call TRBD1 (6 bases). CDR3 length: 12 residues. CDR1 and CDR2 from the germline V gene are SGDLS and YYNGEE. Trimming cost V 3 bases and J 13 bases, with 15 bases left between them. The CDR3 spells CASSGDGAGEYF. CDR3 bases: TGTGCCAGCAGCGGAGATGGGGCAGGGGAGTATTTT.